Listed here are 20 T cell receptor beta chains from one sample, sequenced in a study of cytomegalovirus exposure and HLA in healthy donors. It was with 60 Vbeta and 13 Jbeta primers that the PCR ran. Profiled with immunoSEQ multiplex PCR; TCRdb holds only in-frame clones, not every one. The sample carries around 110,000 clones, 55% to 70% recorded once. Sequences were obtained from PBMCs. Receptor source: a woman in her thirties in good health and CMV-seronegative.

CDR3 loop: CASSPGQNTEAFF. CDR3 nucleotide sequence: TGTGCCAGCTCACCAGGCCAGAACACTGAAGCTTTCTTT. The chain couples TRBV18 to TRBJ1-1; D is uncertain. V gave up 2 bases and J gave up 1 base, with 5 bases separating them. This CDR3 is 13 amino acids long. Germline CDR1 KGHSH, CDR2 LQKENI.

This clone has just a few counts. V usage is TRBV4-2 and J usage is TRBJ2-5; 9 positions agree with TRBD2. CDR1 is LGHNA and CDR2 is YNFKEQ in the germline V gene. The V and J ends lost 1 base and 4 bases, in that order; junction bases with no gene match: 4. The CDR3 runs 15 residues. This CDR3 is CASSQGVAGVETQYF. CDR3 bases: TGTGCCAGCAGCCAAGGAGTAGCGGGAGTAGAGACCCAGTACTTC.

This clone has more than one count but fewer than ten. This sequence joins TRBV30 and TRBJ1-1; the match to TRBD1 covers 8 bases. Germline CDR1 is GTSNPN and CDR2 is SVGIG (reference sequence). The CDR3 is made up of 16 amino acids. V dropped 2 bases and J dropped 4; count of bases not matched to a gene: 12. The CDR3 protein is CAWSRQGPLRGTEAFF. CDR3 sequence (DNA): TGTGCCTGGAGTAGACAGGGGCCCCTTCGTGGCACTGAAGCTTTCTTT.

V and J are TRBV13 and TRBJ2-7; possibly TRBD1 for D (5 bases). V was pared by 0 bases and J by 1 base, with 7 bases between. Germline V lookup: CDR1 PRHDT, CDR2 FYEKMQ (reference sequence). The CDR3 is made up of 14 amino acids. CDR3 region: CASSLGRQSYEQYF. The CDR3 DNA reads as TGTGCCAGCAGCTTAGGGCGACAGTCCTACGAGCAGTACTTC.

CDR3 sequence: CASSYSVVSEQFF. CDR3 DNA sequence: TGTGCCAGCAGTTACTCAGTAGTGAGTGAGCAGTTCTTC. The chain joins TRBV6-5 to TRBJ2-1; D gene ambiguous. The V end lost 0 bases, the J end lost 9 bases, and 9 bases lay between the germline ends. Germline V CDR1 and CDR2: MNHEY, SVGAGI. CDR3 length equals 13 residues.

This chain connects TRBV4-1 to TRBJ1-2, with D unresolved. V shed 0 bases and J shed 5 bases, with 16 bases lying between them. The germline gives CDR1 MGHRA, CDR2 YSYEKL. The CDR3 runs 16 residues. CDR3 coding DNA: TGCGCCAGCAGCCAAGATTGGCAGGAAAATACTTATGGCTACACCTTC. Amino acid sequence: CASSQDWQENTYGYTF.

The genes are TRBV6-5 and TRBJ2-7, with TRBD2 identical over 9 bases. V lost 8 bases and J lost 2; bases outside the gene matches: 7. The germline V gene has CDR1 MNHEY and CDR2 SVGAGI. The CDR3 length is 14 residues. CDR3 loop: CASETLAGPYEQYF. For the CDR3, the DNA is TGTGCCAGCGAGACACTAGCGGGCCCCTACGAGCAGTACTTC.

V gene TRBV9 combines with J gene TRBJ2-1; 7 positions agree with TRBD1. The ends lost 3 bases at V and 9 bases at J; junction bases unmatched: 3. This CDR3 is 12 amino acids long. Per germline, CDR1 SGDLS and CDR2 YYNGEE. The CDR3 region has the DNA TGTGCCAGCAGCGGGGACAGAGGTGAGCAGTTCTTC. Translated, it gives CASSGDRGEQFF.

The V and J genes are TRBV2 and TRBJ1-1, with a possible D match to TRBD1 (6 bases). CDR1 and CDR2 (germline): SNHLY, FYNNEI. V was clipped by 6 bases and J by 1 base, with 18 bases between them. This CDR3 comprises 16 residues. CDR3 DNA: TGTGCCAGCAGATCGCGGACAGCCCAGCGGAACACTGAAGCTTTCTTT. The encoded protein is CASRSRTAQRNTEAFF.

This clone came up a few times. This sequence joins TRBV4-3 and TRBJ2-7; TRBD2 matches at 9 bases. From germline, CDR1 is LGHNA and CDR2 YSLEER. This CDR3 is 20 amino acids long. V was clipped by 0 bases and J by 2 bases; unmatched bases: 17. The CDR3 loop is CASSQEWGFSGLAKTYEQYF. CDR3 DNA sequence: TGCGCCAGCAGCCAAGAGTGGGGTTTCTCAGGACTAGCGAAGACCTACGAGCAGTACTTC.

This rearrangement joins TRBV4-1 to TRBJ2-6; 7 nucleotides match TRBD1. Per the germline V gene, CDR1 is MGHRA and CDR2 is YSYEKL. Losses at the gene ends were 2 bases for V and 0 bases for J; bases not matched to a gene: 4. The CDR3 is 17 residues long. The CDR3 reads CASSQPGQSSGANVLTF. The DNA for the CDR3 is TGCGCCAGCAGCCAACCGGGACAGAGCTCTGGGGCCAACGTCCTGACTTTC.

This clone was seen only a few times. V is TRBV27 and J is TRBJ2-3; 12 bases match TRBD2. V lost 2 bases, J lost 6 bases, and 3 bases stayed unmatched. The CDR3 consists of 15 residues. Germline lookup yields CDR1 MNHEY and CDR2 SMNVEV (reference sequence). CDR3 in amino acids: CASSLTSGRSDTQYF. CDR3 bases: TGTGCCAGCAGTTTAACTAGCGGGAGGTCGGATACGCAGTATTTT.

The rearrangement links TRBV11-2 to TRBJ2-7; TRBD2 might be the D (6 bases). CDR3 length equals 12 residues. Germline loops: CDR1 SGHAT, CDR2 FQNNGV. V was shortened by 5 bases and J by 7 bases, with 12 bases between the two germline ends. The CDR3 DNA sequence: TGTGCCAGCAGCCCATTAGCGGAAGAGCAGTACTTC. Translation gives CASSPLAEEQYF.

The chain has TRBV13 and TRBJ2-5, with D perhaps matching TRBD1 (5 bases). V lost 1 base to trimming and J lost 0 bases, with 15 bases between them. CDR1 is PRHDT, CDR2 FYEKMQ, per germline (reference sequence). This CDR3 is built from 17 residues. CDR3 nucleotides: TGTGCCAGCAGCTTAGTATCTCGGGCAGGGTACCAAGAGACCCAGTACTTC. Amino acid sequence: CASSLVSRAGYQETQYF.

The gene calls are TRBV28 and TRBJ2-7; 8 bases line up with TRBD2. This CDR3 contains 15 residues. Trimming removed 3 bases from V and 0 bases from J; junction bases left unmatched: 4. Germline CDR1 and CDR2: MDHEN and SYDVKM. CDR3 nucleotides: TGTGCCAGCAGTTTTACTAGCGGAGGCTCCTACGAGCAGTACTTC. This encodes CASSFTSGGSYEQYF.

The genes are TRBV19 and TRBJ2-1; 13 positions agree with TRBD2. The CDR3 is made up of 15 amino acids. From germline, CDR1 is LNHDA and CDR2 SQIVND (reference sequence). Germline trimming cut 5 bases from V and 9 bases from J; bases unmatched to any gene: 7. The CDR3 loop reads CASSQGTSGTIEQFF. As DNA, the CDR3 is TGTGCCAGTAGTCAAGGGACTAGCGGGACGATTGAGCAGTTCTTC.

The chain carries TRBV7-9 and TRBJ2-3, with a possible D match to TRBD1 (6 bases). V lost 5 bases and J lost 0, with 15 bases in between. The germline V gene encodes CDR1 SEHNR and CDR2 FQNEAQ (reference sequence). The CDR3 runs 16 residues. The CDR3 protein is CASSASGTRSTDTQYF. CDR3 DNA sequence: TGTGCCAGCAGCGCTTCCGGGACACGCAGCACAGATACGCAGTATTTT.

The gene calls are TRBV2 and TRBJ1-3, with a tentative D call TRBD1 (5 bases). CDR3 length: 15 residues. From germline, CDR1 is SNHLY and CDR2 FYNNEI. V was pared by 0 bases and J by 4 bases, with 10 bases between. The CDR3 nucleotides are TGTGCCAGCAGTGAAGCTAGGGGAATCGGAAACACCATATATTTT. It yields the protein CASSEARGIGNTIYF.

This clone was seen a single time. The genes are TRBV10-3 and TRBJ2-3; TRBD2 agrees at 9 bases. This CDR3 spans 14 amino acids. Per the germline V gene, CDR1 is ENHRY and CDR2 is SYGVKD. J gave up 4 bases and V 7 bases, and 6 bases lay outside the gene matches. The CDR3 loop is CAINTREGADTQYF. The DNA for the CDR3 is TGTGCCATCAATACGCGGGAGGGGGCAGATACGCAGTATTTT.

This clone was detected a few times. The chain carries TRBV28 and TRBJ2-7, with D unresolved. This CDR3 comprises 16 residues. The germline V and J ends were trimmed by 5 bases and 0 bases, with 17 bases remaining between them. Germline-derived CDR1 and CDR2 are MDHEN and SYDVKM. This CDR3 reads CASSLYTRFSSYEQYF. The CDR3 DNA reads TGTGCCAGCAGTCTCTATACCCGATTTAGCTCCTACGAGCAGTACTTC.